These 22 T cell receptor beta chains share one sample of origin, sequenced in a study of blood T cell repertoires in COVID-19. This table comes from immunoSEQ multiplex PCR, and its TCRdb copy is limited to in-frame clones, with some not included. The sample lists about 300,000 clones; 65% to 85% were seen once. The specimen sequenced was peripheral blood. The receptors were sampled from a human donor with COVID-19, enrolled during active disease. The donor label of this sample is uncertain.

The chain recombines TRBV19 with TRBJ2-1, with 11 bases identical to TRBD2. V shed 8 bases, J shed 5 bases, and the junction held 20 bases outside the gene matches. The CDR3 is 19 amino acids. Germline V gives CDR1 LNHDA, CDR2 SQIVND (reference sequence). The CDR3 nucleotides are TGTGCCAGTCACCACCCCCCGGGGCTAGCGGGAGGACCTAACAATGAGCAGTTCTTC. Translation gives CASHHPPGLAGGPNNEQFF.

This clone has a single count. The chain recombines TRBV19 with TRBJ1-3; unclear D gene. The germline V gene encodes CDR1 LNHDA and CDR2 SQIVND (reference sequence). This CDR3 comprises 14 residues. V was clipped by 6 bases and J by 2 bases, with 11 bases between them. CDR3 sequence reads: CASREPGTGNTIYF. The CDR3, as DNA: TGTGCCAGTAGAGAACCCGGGACTGGAAACACCATATATTTT.

On this clone itself: Other DNA sequences within the sample encode an identical CDR3. This chain uses TRBV18 with TRBJ2-7, with a tentative D call TRBD2 (6 bases). V was trimmed by 3 bases and J by 4 bases, leaving 10 bases between them. Germline CDR1 is KGHSH and CDR2 is LQKENI. The CDR3 runs to 13 residues. The CDR3 DNA is TGTGCCAGCTCACCCGGGGGAACGTACGAGCAGTACTTC. Translating gives CASSPGGTYEQYF. Supplemented by reference TRBV18 and TRBJ2-7, the full variable domain reads NAGVMQNPRHLVRRRGQEARLRCSPMKGHSHVYWYRQLPEEGLKFMVYLQKENIIDESGMPKERFSAEFPKEGPSILRIQQVVRGDSAAYFCASSPGGTYEQYFGPGTRLTVT.

This clone was found once. V and J are TRBV6-5 and TRBJ1-5; D uncertain. Per germline, CDR1 MNHEY and CDR2 SVGAGI. V dropped 4 bases and J dropped 2 bases, with 12 bases sitting between them. The CDR3 has 15 amino acids. Here the CDR3 DNA reads TGTGCCAGCAGTTCTATACCCATTGGCAATCAGCCCCAGCATTTT. It translates to CASSSIPIGNQPQHF.

This chain joins TRBV7-3 and TRBJ2-7; 7 positions match TRBD1. Germline trimming cut 4 bases from V and 1 base from J; bases unmatched to any gene: 10. Germline-derived CDR1 and CDR2 are SGHTA and FQGTGA. The CDR3 is 16 residues long. The CDR3 spells CASSSLPGQLSYEQYF. For the CDR3, the DNA is TGTGCCAGCAGCTCACTACCGGGACAGCTATCCTACGAGCAGTACTTC. The full variable domain, with the rest looked up from reference TRBV7-3 and TRBJ2-7, is GAGVSQTPSNKVTEKGKYVELRCDPISGHTALYWYRQSLGQGPEFLIYFQGTGAADDSGLPNDRFFAVRPEGSVSTLKIQRTERGDSAVYLCASSSLPGQLSYEQYFGPGTRLTVT.

The V call is TRBV29-1, the J call TRBJ1-2; the D gene is possibly TRBD1 (5 bases). Germline lookup yields CDR1 SQVTM and CDR2 ANQGSEA. Trimming shortened V by 4 bases and J by 6 bases, and 12 bases separated the two germline ends. The CDR3 sequence is 12 residues long. The CDR3 nucleotides read TGCAGCGTTGGGTCCTGGGGGGATGGCTACACCTTC. Its translation: CSVGSWGDGYTF.

The chain carries TRBV5-4 and TRBJ1-1; D call uncertain. The V and J ends lost 1 base and 1 base respectively, with 14 bases between them. The CDR3 length is 16 residues. The germline CDR1 and CDR2 sequences are SGHNT and YYREEE (reference sequence). DNA for the CDR3: TGTGCCAGCAGCTTGAGGAGGGCGTCGGGGAACACTGAAGCTTTCTTT. It codes for CASSLRRASGNTEAFF.

The gene calls are TRBV6-5 and TRBJ1-3; D perhaps matches TRBD1 (5 bases). The CDR3 loop spans 15 amino acids. V lost 6 bases to trimming and J lost 0 bases, with 12 bases between them. CDR1 is MNHEY and CDR2 is SVGAGI in the germline V gene. CDR3 bases: TGTGCCAGCAGAAGGGACTGGAGCTCTGGAAACACCATATATTTT. Translating it yields CASRRDWSSGNTIYF.

This chain links TRBV9 with TRBJ1-3; D unresolved. The CDR3 runs to 15 residues. Germline CDR1 SGDLS, CDR2 YYNGEE. The V end was cut by 3 bases, the J end by 0 bases, with 10 bases between. Written as DNA, the CDR3 is TGTGCCAGCAGCGGGCGGGAAAGCTCTGGAAACACCATATATTTT. Translation gives CASSGRESSGNTIYF.

This chain joins TRBV19 and TRBJ1-5; weak D call: TRBD1 (6 bases). The CDR3 has 15 residues. The germline V gene encodes CDR1 LNHDA and CDR2 SQIVND (reference sequence). V shed 2 bases and J shed 3 bases, with 11 bases lying between them. In DNA, the CDR3 is TGTGCCAGTAGTATACGGACAGATTTCAATCAGCCCCAGCATTTT. It encodes CASSIRTDFNQPQHF.

The rearrangement joins TRBV15 to TRBJ1-4; D may be TRBD1 (6 bases). CDR1 is LNHNV and CDR2 is YYDKDF in the germline V gene (reference sequence). V lost 5 bases, J lost 11 bases, and 15 bases lay in between. This CDR3 spans 13 amino acids. CDR3 sequence reads: CATSGGDTWKLFF. DNA for the CDR3: TGTGCCACCAGCGGGGGGGACACCTGGAAACTGTTTTTT.

This chain joins TRBV9 and TRBJ1-2; 8 positions agree with TRBD1. Germline V gene lookup returns CDR1 SGDLS and CDR2 YYNGEE. Unmatched junction bases numbered 8, after V lost 0 bases and J lost 7 bases. This CDR3 comprises 15 residues. The CDR3 nucleotides read TGTGCCAGCAGCGTAGAAGCAGGGGGCGTAGGTGGCTACACCTTC. Amino acids: CASSVEAGGVGGYTF.

The V call is TRBV19, the J call TRBJ2-2; weak D call: TRBD2 (6 bases). The CDR3 sequence is 14 residues long. Germline V gene sequence: CDR1 LNHDA, CDR2 SQIVND (reference sequence). V lost 4 bases and J 2 bases, leaving 8 bases between the germline ends. The CDR3 region has the DNA TGTGCCAGTAGTAGCGGACTAAACACCGGGGAGCTGTTTTTT. It encodes CASSSGLNTGELFF. Combining the CDR3 with reference TRBV19 and TRBJ2-2 gives the whole variable domain DGGITQSPKYLFRKEGQNVTLSCEQNLNHDAMYWYRQDPGQGLRLIYYSQIVNDFQKGDIAEGYSVSREKKESFPLTVTSAQKNPTAFYLCASSSGLNTGELFFGEGSRLTVL.

The chain is built from TRBV28 and TRBJ1-6; D uncertain. This CDR3 has 16 residues. The V and J ends lost 2 bases and 9 bases respectively, with 17 bases between them. Germline lookup yields CDR1 MDHEN and CDR2 SYDVKM. As DNA, the CDR3 is TGTGCCAGCAGTTTACCCCGGCTGGGAGAGGGTTCACCCCTCCACTTT. Amino acids: CASSLPRLGEGSPLHF.

V is TRBV28 and J is TRBJ2-5; D possibly corresponds to TRBD1 (5 bases). The CDR3 has 15 residues. V was clipped by 7 bases and J by 2 bases, with 17 bases between them. Germline-derived CDR1 and CDR2 are MDHEN and SYDVKM. The CDR3 bases are TGTGCCAGCACTCATTTAGTGGACACACAAGAGACCCAGTACTTC. It specifies CASTHLVDTQETQYF.

This clone has a single count. The rearrangement joins TRBV5-1 to TRBJ1-2; weak D call: TRBD1 (5 bases). Germline V gene data show CDR1 as SGHRS and CDR2 as YFSETQ. V was shortened by 0 bases and J by 7 bases, with 13 bases between the two germline ends. The CDR3 consists of 14 residues. The CDR3 is CASSLGYWQGGYTF. CDR3 DNA: TGCGCCAGCAGCTTGGGGTATTGGCAGGGTGGCTACACCTTC.

The gene calls are TRBV20-1 and TRBJ1-5; TRBD1 might be the D (5 bases). Germline V gene sequence: CDR1 DFQATT, CDR2 SNEGSKA (reference sequence). V lost 3 bases and J lost 11, with 20 bases in between. The CDR3 is made up of 14 amino acids. The CDR3 DNA sequence: TGCAGTGCTAGTAGGGGCACCCGGGGGGGGACCCAGCATTTT. Its protein product is CSASRGTRGGTQHF.

V and J are TRBV3-1 (or the pseudogene TRBV3-2) and TRBJ2-5, with 7 bases identical to TRBD2. V lost 2 bases, J lost 2 bases, and 2 bases stayed unmatched. From germline, CDR1 is LGHDT and CDR2 YNNKEL (reference sequence). The CDR3 spans 14 residues. The CDR3 reads CASSQRTSQETQYF. The CDR3 nucleotides are TGTGCCAGCAGCCAACGGACTAGTCAAGAGACCCAGTACTTC.

The J gene is TRBJ2-7, the V gene TRBV5-6; 10 nucleotides line up with TRBD2. After removal of 4 bases from V and 0 bases from J, the junction contained 10 bases not matched to a gene. CDR1 and CDR2 from the germline V gene are SGHDT and YYEEEE. The CDR3 has 17 amino acids. The CDR3 nucleotides are TGTGCCAGCAGCAGGCTAGCGGGAGCCCGTCTCTCCTACGAGCAGTACTTC. Amino acids: CASSRLAGARLSYEQYF.

CDR3 bases: TGTGCCAGCAGCTTAGGGGGGCCTTCCTACAATGAGCAGTTCTTC. Protein: CASSLGGPSYNEQFF. The chain joins TRBV7-9 to TRBJ2-1; possible D gene TRBD1, 6 bases. From germline, CDR1 is SEHNR and CDR2 FQNEAQ (reference sequence). The CDR3 totals 15 residues. The V end lost 1 base, the J end lost 1 base, and 8 bases lay between the germline ends.

The gene calls are TRBV5-1 and TRBJ2-7; a weak D match, TRBD2 (5 bases). CDR1 and CDR2 (germline): SGHRS, YFSETQ. V was cut by 4 bases and J by 0 bases, with 20 bases left in between. The CDR3 runs 17 residues. Here the CDR3 reads CASSALDWVYSSYEQYF. The DNA of the CDR3 is TGCGCCAGCAGCGCACTAGACTGGGTCTATAGCTCCTACGAGCAGTACTTC.

V usage is TRBV2 and J usage is TRBJ2-2; the match to TRBD2 covers 7 bases. With 6 bases clipped from V and 5 bases from J, the junction kept 9 bases outside the gene matches. Germline CDR1 SNHLY, CDR2 FYNNEI. The CDR3 consists of 15 residues. The CDR3 region has the DNA TGTGCCAGCAGCACCGGGACTACCAGGACCGGGGAGCTGTTTTTT. Its translation is CASSTGTTRTGELFF. The full variable domain, with the rest looked up from reference TRBV2 and TRBJ2-2, is EPEVTQTPSHQVTQMGQEVILRCVPISNHLYFYWYRQILGQKVEFLVSFYNNEISEKSEIFDDQFSVERPDGSNFTLKIRSTKLEDSAMYFCASSTGTTRTGELFFGEGSRLTVL.